This entry concerns a single T cell receptor beta chain. The antigen is undetermined. The data were taken from a study of shared clonotypes between healthy human individuals. Whole-study context: A donor's plate count was three for CD4 naive and three for CD4 memory; CD8 naive had two and CD8 memory one. Points from the study as a whole: Rarefaction revealed incomplete sorted-subset sequencing despite large depth.

Original methodology: Junction-only immunoSEQ data arrived without quality scores, meaning filtering differed. Clones were sequenced by immunoSEQ multiplex PCR, and TCRdb holds only the in-frame ones, with some missing. That table gives V, J and clone size, and the DNA gave D and trimming. The table includes approximately 530,000 clones, 95% to 96% detected once. The healthy adult donors were HIV-negative and reported no recent acute infections or vaccinations. This TCR derives from a woman aged 30 to 39 in good health. Sequenced input: naive CD4+ T cells sorted from blood. Subset denoted: CD45RA+ positively selected.

The CDR3 here is CASVAGLAGTGELFF. For the CDR3, the DNA is TGTGCCAGCGTAGCAGGGCTAGCGGGCACCGGGGAGCTGTTTTTT. The gene calls are TRBV28 and TRBJ2-2; TRBD2 agrees at 8 bases. CDR3 size: 15 residues. Germline V lookup: CDR1 MDHEN, CDR2 SYDVKM. With 8 bases clipped from V and 4 bases from J, the junction kept 9 bases outside the gene matches.